This T cell receptor (beta chain) was captured in a study of T cell responses to AZD1222 COVID-19 vaccine. Sequencing was performed with immunoSEQ multiplex PCR; in TCRdb, only in-frame clones are kept and a portion is missing. This sample has 120,000 or so clones, with roughly 90% found just once. The CDR3 totals 13 residues. Germline-derived CDR1 and CDR2 are SQVTM and ANQGSEA. The V and J ends lost 4 bases and 5 bases respectively, with 15 bases between them. Worth noting for this clone: What it recognizes is unknown.

Findings of the study overall: Possibly, clonal diversity was underestimated; donors were largely white British and included more females.

This chain joins TRBV29-1 and TRBJ2-7, with D perhaps matching TRBD1 (6 bases). This TCR was sampled from an adult in good health. The starting material was peripheral blood, obtained on day 0 of AZD1222 vaccination. The CDR3 DNA reads TGCAGCGTTGCCTCTGGACAGCCCAACGAGCAGTACTTC. Translation: CSVASGQPNEQYF.